This is a list of T cell receptor beta chains from one sample in a study of blood T cells in healthy people across ages. In TCRdb, the 5' RACE reads were re-called with MiXCR into one record per CDR3 protein. The sample yields about 810,000 distinct CDR3 sequences, 30% to 45% seen once. Sequenced sample: blood. Every receptor here comes from a young man in good health. The CDR3 runs from the conserved cysteine through the conserved F or W. The order of the fields is V gene, CDR3 protein.

TRBV6-5,CASSPMTATDTQYF
TRBV10-3,CAISEGGNRYGYTF
TRBV20-1,CSASRLAGLQETQFF
TRBV4-1,CASSQPTRGTEAFF
TRBV27,CASSLVGRVTVNEQFF
TRBV2,CASSVEGGQETQYF
TRBV5-1,CASTPPPGTYTF
TRBV12-3/TRBV12-4,CASSYQTGDTGELFF
TRBV4-3,CASSQDLGRDTQYF
TRBV20-1,CSAQIGSQGPYNEQFF
TRBV4-1,CASSQLGRGGEIHNSPLHF
TRBV24-1,CATSDAHQGDGDGELFF
TRBV10-3,CAISLQGTYNSPLHF
TRBV6-2/TRBV6-3,CASSYSGPGYTF
TRBV7-2,CASSLAGQGYNSPLHF
TRBV28,CASSFETALSSYGYTF
TRBV5-1,CASSFPESYNEQYF
TRBV6-6,CASSYAGGSVDTQYF
TRBV5-6,CAGSRDSFYGYTF
TRBV12-3/TRBV12-4,CASSLGDPTLYEQYF
TRBV29-1,CSARRSLDGYTF
TRBV7-2,CASSLERRSADTQYF
TRBV13,CASGSGTVSYEQYF
TRBV6-6,CASSYEETTNEELFF
TRBV6-6,CASSYSPGIQPQHF
TRBV7-2,CASSINRGAGYGYTF
TRBV7-3,CASSLNQLAGGLGEQFF
TRBV28,CASSLASGTYNEQFF
TRBV5-1,CASNPGQNNNEQFF
TRBV7-2,CASSLLGRNSPLHF
TRBV20-1,CSAIRPDNEQYF
TRBV10-3,CAISESSYQPQHF
TRBV7-2,CASSAVGSVIASEQYF
TRBV7-6,CASSSRTGPGRYEAFF
TRBV7-2,CASSPGGAFNYGYTF
TRBV27,CASSFTGRPDTQYF
TRBV20-1,CSAIAAPGWYNEQFF
TRBV5-1,CASSFAVGLYNEQFF
TRBV7-2,CASSLALADTDTQYF
TRBV4-3,CASSQETGRWQPQHF
TRBV7-3,CASSLTSGGGITQYF
TRBV10-3,CAISGDRDDLAKNIQYF
TRBV10-3,CAINGNTGGANYGYTF
TRBV14,CANSHSGQGFFTDTQYF
TRBV24-1,CATSGPGQGRGYTF
TRBV4-1,CASSQVVQGVGNQPQHF
TRBV20-1,CSATRDGAYNEQFF
TRBV24-1,CATSDRTGIGTQYF